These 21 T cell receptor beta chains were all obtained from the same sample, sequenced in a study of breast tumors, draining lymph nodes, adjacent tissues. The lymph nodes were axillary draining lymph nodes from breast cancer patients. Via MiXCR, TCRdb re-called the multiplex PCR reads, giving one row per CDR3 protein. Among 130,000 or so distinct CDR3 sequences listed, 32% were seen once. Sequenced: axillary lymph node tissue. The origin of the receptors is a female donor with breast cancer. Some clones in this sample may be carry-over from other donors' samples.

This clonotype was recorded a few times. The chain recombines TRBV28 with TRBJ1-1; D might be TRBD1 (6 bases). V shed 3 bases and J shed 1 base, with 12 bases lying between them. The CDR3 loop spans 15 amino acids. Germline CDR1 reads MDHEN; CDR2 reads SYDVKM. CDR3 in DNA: TGTGCCAGCAGTTTGGGGGGCGCGAGGAACACTGAAGCTTTCTTT. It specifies CASSLGGARNTEAFF.

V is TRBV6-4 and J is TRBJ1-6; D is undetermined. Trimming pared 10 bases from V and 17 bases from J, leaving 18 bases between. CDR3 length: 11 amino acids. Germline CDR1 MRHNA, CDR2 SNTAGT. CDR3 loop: CATSLGLEIHF. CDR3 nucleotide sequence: TGTGCCACCTCCCTCGGACTCGAAATCCACTTT.

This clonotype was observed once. CDR3 nucleotide sequence: TGTGCCAGCAGCGCACACAGGGGAAGGGGGTACGAGCAGTACTTC. As protein: CASSAHRGRGYEQYF. The rearrangement joins TRBV9 to TRBJ2-7; the match to TRBD1 covers 7 bases. This CDR3 comprises 15 residues. The junction had 10 bases not matched to a gene; V was cut back by 3 bases and J by 4 bases. Germline loops: CDR1 SGDLS, CDR2 YYNGEE.

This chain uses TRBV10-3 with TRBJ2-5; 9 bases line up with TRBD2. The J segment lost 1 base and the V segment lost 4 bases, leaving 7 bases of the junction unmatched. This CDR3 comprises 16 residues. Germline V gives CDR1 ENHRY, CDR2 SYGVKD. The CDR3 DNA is TGTGCCATCAGTGGGGGGAGCGGGGGGTCCCAAGAGACCCAGTACTTC. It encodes CAISGGSGGSQETQYF.

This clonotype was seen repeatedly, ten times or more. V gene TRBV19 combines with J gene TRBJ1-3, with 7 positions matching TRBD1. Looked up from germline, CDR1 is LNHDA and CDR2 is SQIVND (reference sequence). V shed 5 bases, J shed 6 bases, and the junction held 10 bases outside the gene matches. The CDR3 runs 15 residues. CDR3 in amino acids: CASSYRDRVVNTIYF. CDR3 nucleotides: TGTGCCAGTAGTTACCGCGACAGGGTGGTAAACACCATATATTTT.

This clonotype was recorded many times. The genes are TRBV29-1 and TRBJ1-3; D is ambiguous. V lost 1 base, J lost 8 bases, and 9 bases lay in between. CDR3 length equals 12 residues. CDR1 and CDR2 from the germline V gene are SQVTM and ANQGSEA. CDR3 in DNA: TGCAGCGTTGAAGTCCGGGTGGACACCATATATTTT. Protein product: CSVEVRVDTIYF.

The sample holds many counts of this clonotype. The CDR3 bases are TGTGCCAGCCGATTGGACGGGGAGCTGTTTTTT. Translating gives CASRLDGELFF. The chain couples TRBV2 to TRBJ2-2, with D hard to call. V gave up 8 bases and J gave up 7 bases, with 8 bases separating them. CDR1 and CDR2 from the germline V gene are SNHLY and FYNNEI. The CDR3 is 11 amino acids.

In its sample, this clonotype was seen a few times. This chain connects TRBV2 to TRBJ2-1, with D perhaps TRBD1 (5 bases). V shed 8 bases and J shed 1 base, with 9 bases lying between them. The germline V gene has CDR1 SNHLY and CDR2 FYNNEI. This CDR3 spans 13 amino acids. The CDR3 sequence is CASRRGSYNEQFF. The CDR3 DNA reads TGTGCCAGCCGAAGGGGTTCCTACAATGAGCAGTTCTTC.

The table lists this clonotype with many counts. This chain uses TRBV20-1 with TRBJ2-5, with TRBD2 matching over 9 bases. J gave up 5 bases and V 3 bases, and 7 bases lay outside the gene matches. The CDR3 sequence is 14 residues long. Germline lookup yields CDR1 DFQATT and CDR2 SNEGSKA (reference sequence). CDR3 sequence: CSASVTSGGETQYF. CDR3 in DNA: TGCAGTGCTAGTGTGACTAGCGGTGGGGAGACCCAGTACTTC.

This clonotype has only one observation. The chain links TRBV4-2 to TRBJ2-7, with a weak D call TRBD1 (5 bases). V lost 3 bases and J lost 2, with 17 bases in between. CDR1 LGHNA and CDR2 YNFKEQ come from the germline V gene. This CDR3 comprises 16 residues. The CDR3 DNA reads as TGTGCCAGCAGCCAGGTCTTGGGGCAGTGGCCCTACGAGCAGTACGTC. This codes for CASSQVLGQWPYEQYV.

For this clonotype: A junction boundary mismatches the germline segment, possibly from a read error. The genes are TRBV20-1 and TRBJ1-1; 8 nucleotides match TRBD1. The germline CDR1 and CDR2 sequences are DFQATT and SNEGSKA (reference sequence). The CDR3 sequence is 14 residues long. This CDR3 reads CSAKGQGWNTEALF. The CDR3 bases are TGCAGTGCGAAAGGACAGGGTTGGAACACTGAAGCTCTCTTT.

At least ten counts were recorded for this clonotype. The CDR3 DNA follows: TGTGCCAGCAGCCCTGGACTAGCGGGGGGGAGATCTAGCACAGATACGCAGTATTTT. The encoded protein is CASSPGLAGGRSSTDTQYF. V and J are TRBV6-5 and TRBJ2-3, with 15 positions matching TRBD2. The germline V gene encodes CDR1 MNHEY and CDR2 SVGAGI. The trim removed 6 bases at V and 0 bases at J, leaving 10 bases unmatched. The CDR3 extends over 19 amino acids.

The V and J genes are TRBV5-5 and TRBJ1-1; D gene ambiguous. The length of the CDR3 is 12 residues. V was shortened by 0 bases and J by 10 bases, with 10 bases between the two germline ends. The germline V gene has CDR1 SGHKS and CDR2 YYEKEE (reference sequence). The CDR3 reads CASSLERYSAFF. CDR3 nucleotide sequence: TGTGCCAGCAGCTTGGAGCGGTATTCAGCTTTCTTT.

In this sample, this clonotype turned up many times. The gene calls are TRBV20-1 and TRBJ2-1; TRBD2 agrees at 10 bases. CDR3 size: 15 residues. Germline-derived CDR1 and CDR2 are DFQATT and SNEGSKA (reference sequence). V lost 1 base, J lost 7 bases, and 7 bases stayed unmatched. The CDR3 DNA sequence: TGCAGTGCTAGAGGGTTAGCGGGGGGAAGGAATGAGCAGTTCTTC. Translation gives CSARGLAGGRNEQFF.

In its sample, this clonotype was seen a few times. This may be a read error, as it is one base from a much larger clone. In DNA, the CDR3 is TGTGCCAGCGGTTACTCGTCGCTAGCGGGGGGTTACGAGCAGTACTTC. It specifies CASGYSSLAGGYEQYF. The V gene is TRBV6-5, the J gene TRBJ2-7; 11 bases agree with TRBD2. The CDR3 is 16 residues long. Germline V gene data show CDR1 as MNHEY and CDR2 as SVGAGI.

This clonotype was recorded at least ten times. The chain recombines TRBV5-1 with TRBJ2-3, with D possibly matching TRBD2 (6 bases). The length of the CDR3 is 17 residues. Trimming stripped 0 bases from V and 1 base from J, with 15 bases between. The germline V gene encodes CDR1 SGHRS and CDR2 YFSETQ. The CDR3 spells CASSLGGGSVRTDTQYF. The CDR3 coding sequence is TGCGCCAGCAGCTTGGGGGGAGGTAGCGTACGCACAGATACGCAGTATTTT.

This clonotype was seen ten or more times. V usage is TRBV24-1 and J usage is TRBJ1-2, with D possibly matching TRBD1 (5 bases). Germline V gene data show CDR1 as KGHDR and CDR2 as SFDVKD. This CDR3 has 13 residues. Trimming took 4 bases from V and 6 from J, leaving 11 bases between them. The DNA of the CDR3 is TGTGCCACCAGTGACCAGGGCCCCCATGGCTACACCTTC. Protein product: CATSDQGPHGYTF.

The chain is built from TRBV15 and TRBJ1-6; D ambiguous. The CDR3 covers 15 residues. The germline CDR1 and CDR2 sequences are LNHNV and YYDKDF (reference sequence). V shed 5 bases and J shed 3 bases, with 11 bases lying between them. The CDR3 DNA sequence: TGTGCCACCAGCGCGGGGATCAACTATAATTCACCCCTCCACTTT. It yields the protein CATSAGINYNSPLHF.

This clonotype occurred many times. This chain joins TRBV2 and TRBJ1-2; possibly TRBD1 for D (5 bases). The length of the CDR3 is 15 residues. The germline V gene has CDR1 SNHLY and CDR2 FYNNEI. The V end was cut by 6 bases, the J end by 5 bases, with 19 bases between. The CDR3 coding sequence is TGTGCCAGCAGCCGAGACAGTCCCAGACTGTATGGCTACACCTTC. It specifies CASSRDSPRLYGYTF.

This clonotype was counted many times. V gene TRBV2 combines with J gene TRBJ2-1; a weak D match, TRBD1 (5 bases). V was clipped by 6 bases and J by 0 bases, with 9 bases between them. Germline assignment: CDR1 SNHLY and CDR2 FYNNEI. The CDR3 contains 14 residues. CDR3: CASRQEASYNEQFF. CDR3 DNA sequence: TGTGCCAGCAGACAGGAAGCCTCCTACAATGAGCAGTTCTTC.

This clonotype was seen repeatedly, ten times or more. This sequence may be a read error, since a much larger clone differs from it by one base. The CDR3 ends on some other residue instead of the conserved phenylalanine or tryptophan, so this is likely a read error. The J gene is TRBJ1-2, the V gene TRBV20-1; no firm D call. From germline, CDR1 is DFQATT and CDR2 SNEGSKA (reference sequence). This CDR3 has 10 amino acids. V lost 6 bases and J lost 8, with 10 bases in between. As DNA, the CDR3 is TGCAGTGCCCCCGCTCAAGGCTACACCTCC. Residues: CSAPAQGYTS.